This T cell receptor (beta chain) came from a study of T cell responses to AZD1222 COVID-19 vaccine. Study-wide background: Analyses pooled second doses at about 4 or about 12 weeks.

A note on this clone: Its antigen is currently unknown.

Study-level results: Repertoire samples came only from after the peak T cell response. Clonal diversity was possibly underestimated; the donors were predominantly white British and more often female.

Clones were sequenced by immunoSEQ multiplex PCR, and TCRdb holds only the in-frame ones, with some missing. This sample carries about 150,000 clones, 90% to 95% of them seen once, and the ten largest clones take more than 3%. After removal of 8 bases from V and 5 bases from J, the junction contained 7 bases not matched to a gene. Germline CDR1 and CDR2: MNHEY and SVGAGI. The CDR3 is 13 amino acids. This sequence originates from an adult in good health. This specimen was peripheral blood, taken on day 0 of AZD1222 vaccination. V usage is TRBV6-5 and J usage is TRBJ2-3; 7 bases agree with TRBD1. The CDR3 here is CASDTGEGDTQYF. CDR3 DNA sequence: TGTGCCAGCGATACAGGGGAAGGAGATACGCAGTATTTT.